This entry concerns a single TCR beta chain. Its antigen is not known. These data are taken from a study of OX40 agonist ivuxolimab in advanced cancers. Study-wide context: Patients took ivuxolimab, an agonistic anti-OX40 (CD134) antibody. The study enrolled dose-escalation patients with hepatocellular carcinoma, melanoma, renal cell or head and neck cancer.

The CDR3 is made up of 16 amino acids. Germline V CDR1 and CDR2: MDHEN, SYDVKM. The junction had 11 bases not matched to a gene; V was cut back by 5 bases and J by 8 bases. Data came from immunoSEQ multiplex PCR; TCRdb stores just in-frame clones and leaves some out. This sample carries tens of thousands of clones, 88% of them seen once, and the ten largest clones take 1%. Notes on the study in general: Mean expanded clone counts were higher in CD8+ than CD4+ T cells.

The material sequenced was CD4+ or CD8+ T cells sorted from blood, taken in a trial of the OX40 agonist ivuxolimab. The TCR comes from an adult with an advanced solid tumor such as melanoma, head and neck, liver or kidney cancer. The chain uses TRBV28 and TRBJ2-2; 10 bases are shared with TRBD2. CDR3 coding DNA: TGTGCCAGCAGTAGACGATCTAGCGGGAGTTTGGGGGAGCTGTTTTTT. It specifies CASSRRSSGSLGELFF.